These 31 T cell receptor beta chains share one sample of origin, sequenced in a study of cytomegalovirus exposure and HLA in healthy donors. The primer mix had 60 Vbeta and 13 Jbeta primers. The table came from immunoSEQ multiplex PCR; TCRdb's copy has only in-frame clones and leaves some out. The sample includes roughly 130,000 clones, 80% of them seen just once. Sequencing was carried out using PBMCs. The receptors shown here come from a man between 35 and 55 years old in good health and CMV-seronegative.

The rearrangement joins TRBV2 to TRBJ1-1, with D maybe TRBD1 (6 bases). Germline V gene sequence: CDR1 SNHLY, CDR2 FYNNEI. With 7 bases removed from V and 1 base from J, the gap between germline ends came to 10 bases. The length of the CDR3 is 13 residues. CDR3 loop: CASNRDTNTEAFF. CDR3 nucleotides: TGTGCCAGCAACCGGGACACGAACACTGAAGCTTTCTTT.

This chain connects TRBV5-5 to TRBJ1-6; TRBD1 agrees at 8 bases. Germline assignment: CDR1 SGHKS and CDR2 YYEKEE (reference sequence). CDR3 size: 17 residues. V lost 4 bases to trimming and J lost 7 bases; unmatched junction nucleotides: 13. CDR3 DNA: TGTGCCAGCAGCCTTACTCTACGGACAGGGAAGAATTCACCCCTCCACTTT. Translation gives CASSLTLRTGKNSPLHF.

This chain uses TRBV2 with TRBJ2-7, with 12 bases aligning to TRBD1. CDR1 and CDR2 (germline): SNHLY, FYNNEI. V gave up 5 bases and J gave up 7 bases; unmatched junction bases: 9. CDR3 length: 15 residues. The chain's CDR3 is CASSSPGQGAFEQYF. The CDR3 DNA is TGTGCCAGCAGTTCGCCGGGACAGGGGGCGTTTGAGCAGTACTTC. The entire variable domain, with the rest obtained from reference TRBV2 and TRBJ2-7, is as follows: EPEVTQTPSHQVTQMGQEVILRCVPISNHLYFYWYRQILGQKVEFLVSFYNNEISEKSEIFDDQFSVERPDGSNFTLKIRSTKLEDSAMYFCASSSPGQGAFEQYFGPGTRLTVT.

This clone was seen once. The gene calls are TRBV18 and TRBJ1-1; no reliable D call. Trimming took 3 bases from V and 4 from J, leaving 12 bases between them. This CDR3 spans 14 amino acids. Germline V gene data show CDR1 as KGHSH and CDR2 as LQKENI. The CDR3 loop reads CASSPHAESTEAFF. CDR3 in DNA: TGTGCCAGCTCACCCCACGCGGAAAGCACTGAAGCTTTCTTT.

J is TRBJ2-3 and V is TRBV7-9; TRBD1 matches 8 bases. The ends lost 4 bases at V and 0 bases at J; junction bases unmatched: 6. This CDR3 has 16 residues. In germline, CDR1 is SEHNR, CDR2 FQNEAQ (reference sequence). CDR3 DNA: TGTGCCAGCAGCTCTGGGGACAGGAAAAGCACAGATACGCAGTATTTT. Protein: CASSSGDRKSTDTQYF.

Only a few counts were recorded for this clone. This sequence joins TRBV25-1 and TRBJ2-1; TRBD2 agrees at 7 bases. Germline CDR1 is MGHDK and CDR2 is SYGVNS. This CDR3 is built from 17 residues. V trimming: 3 bases; J trimming: 0 bases; junction bases outside the gene matches: 8. CDR3 sequence: CASSDPSRGSSYNEQFF. The DNA for the CDR3 is TGTGCCAGCAGTGACCCCTCCCGCGGGAGCTCCTACAATGAGCAGTTCTTC.

This clone was seen once. V and J are TRBV2 and TRBJ1-2; D not resolved. The germline gives CDR1 SNHLY, CDR2 FYNNEI. This CDR3 is built from 10 residues. V was trimmed by 6 bases and J by 11 bases, leaving 10 bases between them. The CDR3 DNA reads TGTGCCAGCAGCGTTAACTCTTACACCTTC. Residues: CASSVNSYTF.

The rearrangement uses TRBV28 and TRBJ2-7, with 7 bases matching TRBD2. Trimming took 9 bases from V and 4 from J; bases not matched to a gene: 9. Germline CDR1 reads MDHEN; CDR2 reads SYDVKM. The CDR3 is 13 amino acids. Here the CDR3 reads CASRLAGLYEQYF. CDR3 coding DNA: TGTGCCAGTAGACTAGCCGGGTTATACGAGCAGTACTTC.

The chain's CDR3 is CASSYSSGSGAYEQYF. CDR3 sequence (DNA): TGTGCCAGCAGTTACTCCTCCGGCAGCGGGGCCTACGAGCAGTACTTC. V gene TRBV6-5 combines with J gene TRBJ2-7, with TRBD2 identical over 7 bases. CDR3 length: 16 amino acids. The germline V gene has CDR1 MNHEY and CDR2 SVGAGI. The V and J ends lost 0 bases and 2 bases, in that order; junction bases with no gene match: 7.

The chain recombines TRBV12-5 with TRBJ2-2, with 7 bases that match TRBD1. V shed 5 bases, J shed 2 bases, and the junction held 8 bases outside the gene matches. Germline assignment: CDR1 LGHNT and CDR2 FRNRAP. The CDR3 covers 16 residues. DNA for the CDR3: TGTGCTAGTGGTCTCAACAGGGGAGCTAACACCGGGGAGCTGTTTTTT. Encoded protein: CASGLNRGANTGELFF.

The chain uses TRBV7-9 and TRBJ1-2, with D possibly being TRBD1 (5 bases). Germline lookup yields CDR1 SEHNR and CDR2 FQNEAQ (reference sequence). The CDR3 spans 13 residues. The V end lost 5 bases, the J end lost 4 bases, and 11 bases lay between the germline ends. Here the CDR3 DNA reads TGTGCCAGCAGCGCCCAGGGAAGCTATGGCTACACCTTC. Protein product: CASSAQGSYGYTF.

In its sample, this clone was seen once. The chain recombines TRBV2 with TRBJ2-7; 8 bases match TRBD2. The J segment lost 2 bases and the V segment lost 6 bases, leaving 9 bases of the junction unmatched. The CDR3 is 15 amino acids. Germline V gives CDR1 SNHLY, CDR2 FYNNEI. The CDR3 loop reads CASSQGRGAPYEQYF. CDR3 nucleotide sequence: TGTGCCAGCAGCCAAGGGCGGGGGGCCCCCTACGAGCAGTACTTC.

In this sample, this clone turned up once. The V and J genes are TRBV6-1 and TRBJ2-1; tentative D call: TRBD1 (5 bases). V lost 0 bases and J lost 8, with 17 bases in between. The V gene's germline CDR1 is MNHNS and CDR2 SASEGT. The length of the CDR3 is 16 residues. CDR3 protein: CASSEARWTQSHEQFF. Written as DNA, the CDR3 is TGTGCCAGCAGTGAAGCGCGTTGGACACAGAGTCATGAGCAGTTCTTC.

This rearrangement joins TRBV29-1 to TRBJ2-1; 8 nucleotides align to TRBD2. After removal of 4 bases from V and 4 bases from J, the junction contained 3 bases not matched to a gene. There are 13 residues in the CDR3. Germline assignment: CDR1 SQVTM and CDR2 ANQGSEA. Written as DNA, the CDR3 is TGCAGCGTTGTGTCGGGAGGGTACAATGAGCAGTTCTTC. Its translation is CSVVSGGYNEQFF.

CDR3: CASSVGASAGETQYF. CDR3 in DNA: TGTGCCAGCAGCGTAGGGGCTAGCGCAGGGGAGACCCAGTACTTC. The genes are TRBV9 and TRBJ2-5; D may be TRBD2 (6 bases). The CDR3 contains 15 residues. The V end was cut by 0 bases, the J end by 5 bases, with 14 bases between. Germline V lookup: CDR1 SGDLS, CDR2 YYNGEE.

With respect to this clone: Relative to the germline gene, one junction end is altered; a read error may explain this. V is TRBV6-5 and J is TRBJ1-4, with D possibly matching TRBD1 (5 bases). This CDR3 is 12 amino acids long. CDR1 is MNHEY, CDR2 SVGAGI, per germline. CDR3 protein: CATRRGEEKPFF. The CDR3, as DNA: TGTGCCACCAGACGGGGGGAGGAAAAACCGTTTTTT.

The CDR3: CASSSGGRINEQFF. The CDR3, as DNA: TGTGCCAGCAGTTCTGGCGGGAGAATCAATGAGCAGTTCTTC. This chain uses TRBV28 with TRBJ2-1; 7 positions agree with TRBD2. The J segment lost 6 bases and the V segment lost 4 bases, leaving 6 bases of the junction unmatched. The CDR3 has 14 residues. CDR1 is MDHEN, CDR2 SYDVKM, per germline. The full variable domain, completed using reference TRBV28 and TRBJ2-1, is DVKVTQSSRYLVKRTGEKVFLECVQDMDHENMFWYRQDPGLGLRLIYFSYDVKMKEKGDIPEGYSVSREKKERFSLILESASTNQTSMYLCASSSGGRINEQFFGPGTRLTVL.

The chain recombines TRBV30 with TRBJ2-5, with 14 bases fitting TRBD2. V was pared by 2 bases and J by 5 bases, with 7 bases of the junction left unmatched. The CDR3 totals 16 residues. Germline V CDR1 and CDR2: GTSNPN, SVGIG (reference sequence). For the CDR3, the DNA is TGTGCCTGGAGTTCCCGACTAGCGGGAGGGTCGGAGACCCAGTACTTC. It codes for CAWSSRLAGGSETQYF.

Only one count was recorded for this clone. The same CDR3 can be traced to other DNA sequences in this sample. The chain uses TRBV10-1 and TRBJ2-1, with a possible D match to TRBD2 (5 bases). Germline V gene sequence: CDR1 WNHNN, CDR2 SYGVQD (reference sequence). The CDR3 sequence is 15 residues long. V was cut by 0 bases and J by 0 bases, with 6 bases left in between. CDR3 DNA: TGCGCCAGCAGTGAGTCAGGGAGCTCCTACAATGAGCAGTTCTTC. Translating it yields CASSESGSSYNEQFF.

V is TRBV7-9 and J is TRBJ1-4, with a weak D call TRBD1 (5 bases). Trimming took 4 bases from V and 6 from J, leaving 9 bases between them. The CDR3 length is 13 residues. Germline CDR1 and CDR2: SEHNR and FQNEAQ (reference sequence). In DNA, the CDR3 is TGTGCCAGCAGCTCGACAGTAGATGAAAAACTGTTTTTT. Translation gives CASSSTVDEKLFF.

This chain links TRBV5-4 with TRBJ2-3; TRBD2 matches 7 bases. The length of the CDR3 is 15 residues. The germline V gene has CDR1 SGHNT and CDR2 YYREEE (reference sequence). The ends lost 1 base at V and 1 base at J; junction bases unmatched: 3. This CDR3 is CASSLSSGRTDTQYF. The DNA for the CDR3 is TGTGCCAGCAGCTTGAGTAGCGGGCGCACAGATACGCAGTATTTT.

The V gene is TRBV19, the J gene TRBJ2-7; 8 bases fit TRBD2. The CDR3 has 16 residues. The trim removed 1 base at V and 0 bases at J, leaving 5 bases unmatched. Germline CDR1 LNHDA, CDR2 SQIVND (reference sequence). The CDR3 region is CASSIGVAGSSYEQYF. CDR3 nucleotides: TGTGCCAGTAGTATAGGGGTAGCGGGAAGCTCCTACGAGCAGTACTTC. Looking up the rest from reference TRBV19 and TRBJ2-7 gives the full variable domain: DGGITQSPKYLFRKEGQNVTLSCEQNLNHDAMYWYRQDPGQGLRLIYYSQIVNDFQKGDIAEGYSVSREKKESFPLTVTSAQKNPTAFYLCASSIGVAGSSYEQYFGPGTRLTVT.

The count of this clone is one. V gene TRBV18 combines with J gene TRBJ1-4; D is unclear. CDR3 size: 14 residues. Germline V gene lookup returns CDR1 KGHSH and CDR2 LQKENI. Trimming removed 2 bases at V and 8 bases at J, with 12 bases between. The CDR3 region has the DNA TGTGCCAGCTCACCATCAAGGACTGTGGAAAAACTGTTTTTT. It codes for CASSPSRTVEKLFF.

The chain couples TRBV19 to TRBJ2-7; 7 positions agree with TRBD1. V was clipped by 5 bases and J by 8 bases; unmatched bases: 18. The CDR3 runs 16 residues. From germline, CDR1 is LNHDA and CDR2 SQIVND (reference sequence). The DNA of the CDR3 is TGTGCCAGTAGTGGGACGACAGGGAACTACGTTCTCAAGCAGTACTTC. Amino acid sequence: CASSGTTGNYVLKQYF.

V and J are TRBV6-5 and TRBJ1-2, with 9 bases matching TRBD1. The germline V gene has CDR1 MNHEY and CDR2 SVGAGI. This CDR3 has 14 amino acids. J was trimmed by 3 bases and V by 5 bases; bases with no gene match: 4. CDR3 protein: CASSRGQGYYGYTF. In nucleotides, the CDR3 is TGTGCCAGCAGTCGGGGACAGGGTTACTATGGCTACACCTTC.

V gene TRBV25-1 combines with J gene TRBJ1-5; TRBD1 aligns across 7 bases. V lost 4 bases, J lost 2 bases, and 5 bases stayed unmatched. This CDR3 is built from 15 residues. The germline gives CDR1 MGHDK, CDR2 SYGVNS. The CDR3 spells CASSGTGQGNQPQHF. CDR3 DNA sequence: TGTGCCAGCAGTGGGACAGGCCAGGGCAATCAGCCCCAGCATTTT. Complete variable domain (other parts from reference TRBV25-1 and TRBJ1-5): EADIYQTPRYLVIGTGKKITLECSQTMGHDKMYWYQQDPGMELHLIHYSYGVNSTEKGDLSSESTVSRIRTEHFPLTLESARPSHTSQYLCASSGTGQGNQPQHFGDGTRLSIL.

Notes on this clone: Within the sample, other DNA sequences also encode this same CDR3. The rearrangement joins TRBV7-2 to TRBJ1-1; 7 bases are shared with TRBD1. Germline V gene lookup returns CDR1 SGHTA and CDR2 FQGNSA. Losses at the gene ends were 3 bases for V and 1 base for J; bases not matched to a gene: 5. The CDR3 extends over 15 amino acids. The CDR3 DNA reads as TGTGCCAGCAGCTTGGGGGACAGAAGGAACACTGAAGCTTTCTTT. This encodes CASSLGDRRNTEAFF.

V and J are TRBV7-2 and TRBJ2-7; TRBD2 matches 7 bases. The CDR3 has 13 residues. V lost 4 bases and J lost 8; bases outside the gene matches: 8. CDR1 is SGHTA and CDR2 is FQGNSA in the germline V gene. This chain's CDR3 is CASSSLTGTKQYF. The CDR3 DNA reads TGTGCCAGCAGCTCCCTAACCGGGACTAAGCAGTACTTC. The full variable domain, in which reference TRBV7-2 and TRBJ2-7 provide the parts outside the CDR3, is GAGVSQSPSNKVTEKGKDVELRCDPISGHTALYWYRQSLGQGLEFLIYFQGNSAPDKSGLPSDRFSAERTGGSVSTLTIQRTQQEDSAVYLCASSSLTGTKQYFGPGTRLTVT.

The chain joins TRBV27 to TRBJ1-1, with D possibly being TRBD1 (6 bases). The CDR3 length is 15 residues. V was shortened by 4 bases and J by 5 bases, with 17 bases between the two germline ends. Germline CDR1 and CDR2: MNHEY and SMNVEV (reference sequence). The CDR3 sequence: CASSSSQGWRTEAFF. For the CDR3, the DNA is TGTGCCAGCAGTTCATCCCAGGGGTGGAGGACTGAAGCTTTCTTT.

V usage is TRBV5-6 and J usage is TRBJ2-1, with 15 positions matching TRBD2. Per the germline V gene, CDR1 is SGHDT and CDR2 is YYEEEE. The CDR3 is made up of 17 amino acids. Trimming removed 2 bases from V and 6 bases from J; junction bases left unmatched: 6. The CDR3 here is CASSFRTSGREINEQFF. The CDR3 region has the DNA TGTGCCAGCAGCTTTCGGACTAGCGGGAGGGAGATCAATGAGCAGTTCTTC. The entire variable domain, with the rest obtained from reference TRBV5-6 and TRBJ2-1, is as follows: DAGVTQSPTHLIKTRGQQVTLRCSPKSGHDTVSWYQQALGQGPQFIFQYYEEEERQRGNFPDRFSGHQFPNYSSELNVNALLLGDSALYLCASSFRTSGREINEQFFGPGTRLTVL.

V gene TRBV9 combines with J gene TRBJ1-5; 7 nucleotides line up with TRBD1. Per the germline V gene, CDR1 is SGDLS and CDR2 is YYNGEE. This CDR3 comprises 15 residues. Trimming cost V 4 bases and J 6 bases; bases outside gene matches: 10. CDR3 nucleotide sequence: TGTGCCAGCAGCCCTTATGCAGGGGGGAGTCAGCCCCAGCATTTT. Translation gives CASSPYAGGSQPQHF. Using reference TRBV9 and TRBJ1-5 for the parts outside the CDR3, the full variable domain is DSGVTQTPKHLITATGQRVTLRCSPRSGDLSVYWYQQSLDQGLQFLIQYYNGEERAKGNILERFSAQQFPDLHSELNLSSLELGDSALYFCASSPYAGGSQPQHFGDGTRLSIL.